This TCR beta chain appears in the sequencing data of a study of TIL therapy for anti-PD-1-resistant metastatic lung cancer. On the study more broadly: Half of patients were current or former smokers.

About this clone: Its antigen is unknown.

This sample's time point: pre-treatment sample, taken before nivolumab and TIL therapy. Trimming stripped 5 bases from V and 1 base from J, with 12 bases between. This CDR3 is built from 15 residues. Germline lookup yields CDR1 SGHRS and CDR2 YFSETQ. The libraries were made with immunoSEQ v3. Sequenced by immunoSEQ multiplex PCR; TCRdb stores in-frame clones only, minus some. The sample records 60,000 or so clones, roughly 66% being singletons. Findings and caveats of the study: The baseline peripheral repertoire was partially replaced by infused TIL clonotypes that later decayed.

Here the sequenced sample was blood, taken at baseline. V usage is TRBV5-1 and J usage is TRBJ2-2, with D perhaps TRBD2 (6 bases). This TCR was sampled from a person aged 25 to 85 with non-small cell lung cancer. This chain's CDR3 is CASRDQAGNTGELFF. CDR3 bases: TGCGCCAGCAGAGATCAAGCGGGGAACACCGGGGAGCTGTTTTTT.